This record covers a single TCR beta chain. The sample belongs to a study of shared clonotypes between healthy human individuals. The table came from immunoSEQ multiplex PCR; TCRdb's copy has only in-frame clones and leaves some out. The sample lists 1.5 million to 1.9 million clones, under 99% occurring once. Sequencing was carried out using naive CD4+ T cells sorted from blood. Subset meaning: CD45RA+ positively selected. The receptor's source is a young man in good health.

The CDR3 sequence: CASGSGRAVDTQYF. The DNA for the CDR3 is TGTGCCAGCGGAAGCGGGAGGGCCGTGGATACGCAGTATTTT. V and J are TRBV2 and TRBJ2-3, with 10 nucleotides matching TRBD2. The CDR3 spans 14 residues. The germline V gene encodes CDR1 SNHLY and CDR2 FYNNEI. Trimming at V came to 8 bases and at J to 6 bases, leaving 8 bases not matched to a gene.